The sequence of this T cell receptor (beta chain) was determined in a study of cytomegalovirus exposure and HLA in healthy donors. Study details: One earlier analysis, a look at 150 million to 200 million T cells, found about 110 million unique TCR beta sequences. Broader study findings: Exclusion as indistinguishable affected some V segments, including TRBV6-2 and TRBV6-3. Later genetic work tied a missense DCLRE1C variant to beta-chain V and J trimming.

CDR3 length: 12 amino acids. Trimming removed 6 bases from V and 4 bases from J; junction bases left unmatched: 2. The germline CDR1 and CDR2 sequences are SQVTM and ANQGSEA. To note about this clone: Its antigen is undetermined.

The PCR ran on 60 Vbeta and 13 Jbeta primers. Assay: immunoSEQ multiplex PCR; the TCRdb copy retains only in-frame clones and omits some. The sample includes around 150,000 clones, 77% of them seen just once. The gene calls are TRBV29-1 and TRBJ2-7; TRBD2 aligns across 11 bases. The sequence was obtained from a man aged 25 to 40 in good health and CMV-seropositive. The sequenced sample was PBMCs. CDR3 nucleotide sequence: TGCAGCGTACTAGCGGGGGAATACGAGCAGTACTTC. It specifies CSVLAGEYEQYF.